The 27 T cell receptor beta chains listed next were all sequenced from one sample in a study of blood T cell repertoires in COVID-19. Here immunoSEQ multiplex PCR was the method, and the copy in TCRdb shows in-frame clones only, minus some. The profile shows 45,000 to 65,000 clones, 86% of them singletons. Sequencing input: peripheral blood. These receptors originate from a man older than 75 with active COVID-19.

The rearrangement links TRBV11-2 to TRBJ2-1; 9 nucleotides agree with TRBD2. With 2 bases clipped from V and 5 bases from J, the junction kept 7 bases outside the gene matches. The CDR3 totals 16 residues. Germline CDR1 and CDR2: SGHAT and FQNNGV. The CDR3 nucleotides are TGTGCCAGCAGCTTAAACCCTGCGGGAGGGAACAATGAGCAGTTCTTC. Amino acids: CASSLNPAGGNNEQFF.

The chain employs TRBV5-5 and TRBJ2-7; TRBD2 matches at 10 bases. Germline CDR1 is SGHKS and CDR2 is YYEKEE (reference sequence). Germline trimming cut 0 bases from V and 7 bases from J; bases unmatched to any gene: 13. The CDR3 has 17 amino acids. The CDR3 is CASSLELAGGSGREQYF. Written as DNA, the CDR3 is TGTGCCAGCAGCTTGGAGTTAGCGGGAGGATCTGGTAGGGAGCAGTACTTC.

The chain links TRBV6-5 to TRBJ2-6; no definite D call. Per the germline V gene, CDR1 is MNHEY and CDR2 is SVGAGI. The CDR3 contains 14 residues. Trimming pared 1 base from V and 4 bases from J, leaving 5 bases between. The CDR3 loop reads CASSYFGGANVLTF. In DNA, the CDR3 is TGTGCCAGCAGTTACTTCGGGGGGGCCAACGTCCTGACTTTC.

The rearrangement links TRBV5-1 to TRBJ1-6, with D possibly TRBD1 on 5 matching bases. The CDR3 totals 16 residues. CDR1 SGHRS and CDR2 YFSETQ come from the germline V gene. Trimming cost V 0 bases and J 0 bases, with 7 bases left between them. CDR3 sequence: CASSLEGLSYNSPLHF. The DNA for the CDR3 is TGCGCCAGCAGCTTGGAGGGGCTCTCCTATAATTCACCCCTCCACTTT.

This chain links TRBV2 with TRBJ2-3; 8 nucleotides align to TRBD2. Germline-derived CDR1 and CDR2 are SNHLY and FYNNEI. This CDR3 region has 15 residues. Trimming at V came to 6 bases and at J to 1 base, leaving 6 bases not matched to a gene. CDR3 loop: CASRTLTSGTDTQYF. In DNA, the CDR3 is TGTGCCAGCAGAACTCTGACTAGCGGCACAGATACGCAGTATTTT.

This chain links TRBV9 with TRBJ2-3; TRBD1 might be the D (5 bases). Germline loops: CDR1 SGDLS, CDR2 YYNGEE. Trimming left V 2 bases short and J 5 bases short, with 15 bases between. The CDR3 runs 15 residues. CDR3 sequence reads: CASSVQGEAVDTQYF. CDR3 nucleotide sequence: TGTGCCAGCAGCGTGCAGGGCGAAGCCGTAGATACGCAGTATTTT.

Turning to this clone: A read error may produce the germline difference seen at one junction end. V is TRBV11-3 and J is TRBJ1-6; 8 bases align to TRBD1. Germline assignment: CDR1 SGHNT and CDR2 YENEEA. This CDR3 has 14 amino acids. The CDR3 loop is CASSLDRGNSPLHF. CDR3 coding DNA: TGTGCCAGCAGCCTAGACAGGGGCAATTCACCCCTCCACTTT.

The sample holds a few counts of this clone. The chain employs TRBV27 and TRBJ2-7; D is unclear. CDR3 length equals 13 residues. Germline V gene data show CDR1 as MNHEY and CDR2 as SMNVEV (reference sequence). V shed 2 bases and J shed 4 bases, with 9 bases lying between them. Here the CDR3 reads CASSLNAAYEQYF. The CDR3 DNA follows: TGTGCCAGCAGTTTAAATGCGGCTTACGAGCAGTACTTC.

V and J are TRBV7-2 and TRBJ2-5; D is unclear. This CDR3 contains 15 residues. Germline CDR1 and CDR2: SGHTA and FQGNSA. Trimming stripped 1 base from V and 1 base from J, with 10 bases between. Written as DNA, the CDR3 is TGTGCCAGCAGCTTAGGCGGATTCGGCCAAGAGACCCAGTACTTC. It yields the protein CASSLGGFGQETQYF. Drawing the rest from reference TRBV7-2 and TRBJ2-5, the complete variable domain is GAGVSQSPSNKVTEKGKDVELRCDPISGHTALYWYRQSLGQGLEFLIYFQGNSAPDKSGLPSDRFSAERTGGSVSTLTIQRTQQEDSAVYLCASSLGGFGQETQYFGPGTRLLVL.

This clone was seen more than once but under ten times. This chain uses TRBV3-1 (or the pseudogene TRBV3-2) with TRBJ2-1; possible D gene TRBD2, 5 bases. In germline, CDR1 is LGHDT, CDR2 YNNKEL (reference sequence). CDR3 length: 14 amino acids. Here the CDR3 DNA reads TGTGCTACCTTAGAGTCCCGGAACGGGGATGAGCAGTTCTTC. As protein: CATLESRNGDEQFF.

The chain is built from TRBV12-5 and TRBJ2-2; D may be TRBD2 (6 bases). CDR3 length: 16 residues. Trimming took 2 bases from V and 1 from J, leaving 11 bases between them. Germline V gene sequence: CDR1 LGHNT, CDR2 FRNRAP. The CDR3 region has the DNA TGTGCTAGTGGTTTGCGCGAGGGAGGGAACACCGGGGAGCTGTTTTTT. Translation gives CASGLREGGNTGELFF.

The chain recombines TRBV15 with TRBJ2-7, with no clear D. V shed 0 bases and J shed 7 bases, with 16 bases lying between them. Per the germline V gene, CDR1 is LNHNV and CDR2 is YYDKDF (reference sequence). This CDR3 contains 15 residues. In DNA form, the CDR3 reads TGTGCCACCAGCAGAGATAAAGGCGGCCTCCGAGAGCAGTACTTC. Translated, it gives CATSRDKGGLREQYF.

This chain joins TRBV7-9 and TRBJ2-1, with 9 bases identical to TRBD2. The V gene's germline CDR1 is SEHNR and CDR2 FQNEAQ (reference sequence). The CDR3 contains 15 residues. The trim removed 4 bases at V and 6 bases at J, leaving 7 bases unmatched. The CDR3 spells CASSSSGRMGNEQFF. The DNA of the CDR3 is TGTGCCAGCAGCTCCAGCGGGAGGATGGGCAATGAGCAGTTCTTC. Together with reference TRBV7-9 and TRBJ2-1, the CDR3 gives the full variable domain: DTGVSQNPRHKITKRGQNVTFRCDPISEHNRLYWYRQTLGQGPEFLTYFQNEAQLEKSRLLSDRFSAERPKGSFSTLEIQRTEQGDSAMYLCASSSSGRMGNEQFFGPGTRLTVL.

The chain is built from TRBV3-1 (or the pseudogene TRBV3-2) and TRBJ1-2, with D uncertain. The CDR3 spans 14 residues. CDR1 LGHDT and CDR2 YNNKEL come from the germline V gene (reference sequence). V was trimmed by 2 bases and J by 1 base, leaving 8 bases between them. The CDR3 spells CASSQRHGNYGYTF. The CDR3 nucleotides read TGTGCCAGCAGCCAAAGACACGGTAACTATGGCTACACCTTC.

V and J are TRBV2 and TRBJ1-4, with D uncertain. The V gene lost 5 bases and the J gene lost 1 base, with 11 bases spanning the gap. The germline V gene has CDR1 SNHLY and CDR2 FYNNEI. The CDR3 spans 15 residues. This chain's CDR3 is CASSRNMLTNEKLFF. In DNA form, the CDR3 reads TGTGCCAGCAGTCGTAATATGTTAACTAATGAAAAACTGTTTTTT.

This sequence joins TRBV13 and TRBJ1-3, with 7 nucleotides matching TRBD1. The CDR3 covers 15 residues. The ends lost 0 bases at V and 2 bases at J; junction bases unmatched: 1. CDR1 is PRHDT, CDR2 FYEKMQ, per germline (reference sequence). The CDR3 DNA follows: TGTGCCAGCAGCTTAGGCCAGGGGGCTGGAAACACCATATATTTT. This translates into CASSLGQGAGNTIYF.

This clone occurred a few times. The chain links TRBV11-3 to TRBJ2-1; 7 nucleotides match TRBD1. The CDR3 has 18 amino acids. Looked up from germline, CDR1 is SGHNT and CDR2 is YENEEA. V shed 1 base, J shed 9 bases, and the junction held 18 bases outside the gene matches. The CDR3 reads CASSLAPPTGVNLAEQFF. CDR3 DNA sequence: TGTGCCAGCAGCTTAGCACCCCCCACAGGGGTCAATTTGGCTGAGCAGTTCTTC.

The genes are TRBV6-4 and TRBJ2-3, with TRBD1 matching 8 bases. V lost 0 bases and J lost 2; bases outside the gene matches: 10. Germline values: CDR1 MRHNA, CDR2 SNTAGT. CDR3 length: 18 residues. DNA for the CDR3: TGTGCCAGCAGTGACTCAACCCCCGGACAGGGTTACACAGATACGCAGTATTTT. It encodes CASSDSTPGQGYTDTQYF.

The chain recombines TRBV5-4 with TRBJ2-7, with TRBD2 matching over 11 bases. CDR1 is SGHNT, CDR2 YYREEE, per germline (reference sequence). The junction had 5 bases not matched to a gene; V was cut back by 4 bases and J by 2 bases. This CDR3 contains 15 residues. In DNA, the CDR3 is TGTGCCAGCAGCCCTAGCGGGAGGACCACCTACGAGCAGTACTTC. It specifies CASSPSGRTTYEQYF.

This chain joins TRBV11-3 and TRBJ2-2, with TRBD1 identical over 8 bases. Germline CDR1 SGHNT, CDR2 YENEEA. V was clipped by 5 bases and J by 5 bases; unmatched bases: 10. The CDR3 extends over 16 amino acids. The CDR3 sequence: CASSTRQGSATGELFF. As DNA, the CDR3 is TGTGCCAGCAGCACCCGACAGGGGTCGGCGACCGGGGAGCTGTTTTTT.

V gene TRBV7-3 combines with J gene TRBJ1-6; D is possibly TRBD1 (5 bases). CDR1 and CDR2 from the germline V gene are SGHTA and FQGTGA. This CDR3 is built from 14 residues. Trimming cost V 2 bases and J 7 bases, with 9 bases left between them. CDR3: CASSLDSRNSPLHF. CDR3 coding DNA: TGTGCCAGCAGCTTAGACAGCCGAAATTCACCCCTCCACTTT. The variable domain in full, completed from reference TRBV7-3 and TRBJ1-6, reads GAGVSQTPSNKVTEKGKYVELRCDPISGHTALYWYRQSLGQGPEFLIYFQGTGAADDSGLPNDRFFAVRPEGSVSTLKIQRTERGDSAVYLCASSLDSRNSPLHFGNGTRLTVT.

The genes are TRBV6-5 and TRBJ1-2; 11 bases match TRBD1. Trimming at V came to 5 bases and at J to 3 bases, leaving 5 bases not matched to a gene. This CDR3 is built from 15 residues. From germline, CDR1 is MNHEY and CDR2 SVGAGI. DNA of the CDR3: TGTGCCAGCAGTACTCGGACAGGGGGCGACTATGGCTACACCTTC. Its translation: CASSTRTGGDYGYTF.

This chain links TRBV7-2 with TRBJ2-3; 9 bases line up with TRBD2. The CDR3 spans 15 residues. The junction had 3 bases not matched to a gene; V was cut back by 1 base and J by 4 bases. Germline loops: CDR1 SGHTA, CDR2 FQGNSA. CDR3 nucleotide sequence: TGTGCCAGCAGCTTAGGCGGGAGGGCCTCAGATACGCAGTATTTT. Translated, it gives CASSLGGRASDTQYF. The whole variable domain, filled in from reference TRBV7-2 and TRBJ2-3, reads GAGVSQSPSNKVTEKGKDVELRCDPISGHTALYWYRQSLGQGLEFLIYFQGNSAPDKSGLPSDRFSAERTGGSVSTLTIQRTQQEDSAVYLCASSLGGRASDTQYFGPGTRLTVL.

The chain carries TRBV4-2 and TRBJ2-1; 13 bases agree with TRBD2. V gave up 3 bases and J gave up 3 bases; unmatched junction bases: 11. CDR3 length equals 19 residues. From germline, CDR1 is LGHNA and CDR2 YNFKEQ. CDR3 in DNA: TGTGCCAGCAGCCATCCCGGGACTAGCGGGAAAAAGCACTACAATGAGCAGTTCTTC. It encodes CASSHPGTSGKKHYNEQFF.

V gene TRBV19 combines with J gene TRBJ2-5; possible D gene TRBD1, 6 bases. V was clipped by 3 bases and J by 7 bases, with 18 bases between them. CDR3 length equals 15 residues. In germline, CDR1 is LNHDA, CDR2 SQIVND (reference sequence). The DNA of the CDR3 is TGTGCCAGTAGTATCCCGGGGACAACCAGCGGGACCCAGTACTTC. This encodes CASSIPGTTSGTQYF.

The rearrangement joins TRBV5-1 to TRBJ2-1, with a tentative D call TRBD1 (6 bases). Looked up from germline, CDR1 is SGHRS and CDR2 is YFSETQ. The CDR3 runs 16 residues. V was shortened by 0 bases and J by 0 bases, with 10 bases between the two germline ends. This CDR3 is CASSLVGDISYNEQFF. The CDR3 DNA sequence: TGCGCCAGCAGCTTGGTGGGGGACATCTCCTACAATGAGCAGTTCTTC.

V usage is TRBV19 and J usage is TRBJ1-4, with TRBD1 identical over 9 bases. The CDR3 consists of 15 residues. V lost 6 bases, J lost 5 bases, and 7 bases stayed unmatched. Germline assignment: CDR1 LNHDA and CDR2 SQIVND (reference sequence). CDR3 DNA sequence: TGTGCCAGTAGCCTAATCGGGACAGGGAATGAAAAACTGTTTTTT. Encoded protein: CASSLIGTGNEKLFF.